These 7 T cell receptor beta chains were all obtained from the same sample, sequenced in a study of neurological immune-mediated disorders. MiXCR, applied by TCRdb to the 5' RACE reads, yields one record per CDR3 protein. Among about 33,000 distinct CDR3 sequences listed, approximately 1.6% were seen once. The sequenced material came from PBMCs. The receptors were sampled from a woman aged 25-40 years with multiple sclerosis.

This clonotype was counted many times. The chain is built from TRBV20-1 and TRBJ2-7; 7 nucleotides match TRBD2. The CDR3 is made up of 14 amino acids. J gave up 2 bases and V 0 bases, and 4 bases lay outside the gene matches. Per the germline V gene, CDR1 is DFQATT and CDR2 is SNEGSKA (reference sequence). CDR3 in DNA: TGCAGTGCTAGAGATACGCGGGGGACCTACGAGCAGTACTTC. This sequence encodes CSARDTRGTYEQYF.

This clonotype has more than one count but fewer than ten. The chain couples TRBV6-5 to TRBJ1-6; D unclear. The CDR3 spans 16 residues. Germline CDR1 MNHEY, CDR2 SVGAGI. V lost 4 bases and J 0 bases, leaving 10 bases between the germline ends. The CDR3 is CASSFMRSSYNSPLHF. The DNA for the CDR3 is TGTGCCAGCAGTTTCATGAGAAGCTCCTATAATTCACCCCTCCACTTT.

This clonotype has at least ten counts. This chain connects TRBV12-3 or TRBV12-4 to TRBJ1-2; unclear D gene. The CDR3 consists of 11 residues. Trimming cost V 1 base and J 8 bases, with 5 bases left between them. The CDR3 region has the DNA TGTGCCAGCAGTTTAGGGGTCGGCTACACCTTC. Its protein product is CASSLGVGYTF.

This clonotype was observed at least ten times. The chain recombines TRBV12-3 or TRBV12-4 with TRBJ1-2; D remains ambiguous. There are 15 residues in the CDR3. V gave up 2 bases and J gave up 5 bases, with 15 bases separating them. CDR3 bases: TGTGCCAGCAGTTTATCGACGTCCCGGACGTATGGCTACACCTTC. The encoded protein is CASSLSTSRTYGYTF.

This clonotype was seen at least ten times. The J gene is TRBJ2-3, the V gene TRBV7-9, with a tentative D call TRBD2 (5 bases). Between the trimmed V and J ends, which lost 4 bases and 0 bases, there was a span of 11 bases. The germline V gene encodes CDR1 SEHNR and CDR2 FQNEAQ (reference sequence). CDR3 length: 15 amino acids. The CDR3 region has the DNA TGTGCCAGCAGCTCCGGACTGGAGAGCACAGATACGCAGTATTTT. Translated: CASSSGLESTDTQYF.

This clonotype was recorded many times. This chain uses TRBV25-1 with TRBJ2-3; D is uncertain. The ends were cut back, 6 bases at V and 4 bases at J, with 17 bases in the middle. Germline V CDR1 and CDR2: MGHDK, SYGVNS. This CDR3 has 15 residues. Here the CDR3 reads CASREECLKADTQYF. The CDR3 region has the DNA TGTGCCAGCAGAGAGGAATGTCTTAAAGCAGATACGCAGTATTTT.

This clonotype was detected many times. The chain employs TRBV5-6 and TRBJ1-4; D ambiguous. Trimming removed 4 bases from V and 8 bases from J, with 12 bases in between. Germline values: CDR1 SGHDT, CDR2 YYEEEE. The CDR3 is 13 amino acids. The CDR3 nucleotides are TGTGCCAGCAGCCCCATAGGGCGCGAAAAACTGTTTTTT. Protein: CASSPIGREKLFF.